Shown below are 23 T cell receptor beta chains from a single sample sequenced in a study of T cells in tuberculosis. Cells were sorted from thawed PBMC rested overnight and stained with GMM-loaded CD1B tetramer, viability dye and anti-CD3. The CD1B tetramers carried C32 glucose monomycolate purified from Rhodococcus equi. TCRdb's table, derived via immunoSEQ multiplex PCR, lists solely in-frame clones and lacks some. The sample records about 54,000 clones, over 75% being singletons. The source material was CD1b-GMM tetramer-negative cells sorted from PBMCs. Receptors originate from an adult woman with latent tuberculosis.

The rearrangement joins TRBV2 to TRBJ1-3; no definite D call. Per the germline V gene, CDR1 is SNHLY and CDR2 is FYNNEI. Trimming removed 6 bases from V and 1 base from J, with 19 bases in between. CDR3 length equals 17 residues. The CDR3 loop reads CASSDFLEASSGNTIYF. For the CDR3, the DNA is TGTGCCAGCAGCGACTTTCTTGAGGCAAGTTCTGGAAACACCATATATTTT.

This chain connects TRBV6-6 to TRBJ1-1; D remains unclear. The CDR3 contains 13 residues. The germline V gene encodes CDR1 MNHNY and CDR2 SVGAGI (reference sequence). Trimming shortened V by 6 bases and J by 2 bases, and 10 bases separated the two germline ends. As DNA, the CDR3 is TGTGCCAGCAGCAAACATATTAACACTGAAGCTTTCTTT. It codes for CASSKHINTEAFF.

This rearrangement joins TRBV30 to TRBJ2-1; 7 positions match TRBD1. Trimming removed 0 bases from V and 8 bases from J; junction bases left unmatched: 7. Germline V gene lookup returns CDR1 GTSNPN and CDR2 SVGIG (reference sequence). The CDR3 totals 14 residues. The CDR3 DNA is TGTGCCTGGAGTGTATCAGGGGGAGTCGATGAGCAGTTCTTC. It translates to CAWSVSGGVDEQFF.

V gene TRBV25-1 combines with J gene TRBJ2-1; the D gene is possibly TRBD2 (5 bases). V lost 10 bases, J lost 0 bases, and 10 bases lay in between. The CDR3 runs to 13 residues. CDR1 is MGHDK, CDR2 SYGVNS, per germline. The CDR3 sequence is CATGESSYNEQFF. In nucleotides, the CDR3 is TGTGCCACCGGGGAGAGCTCCTACAATGAGCAGTTCTTC.

CDR3 loop: CSVGRTGATNYGYTF. DNA of the CDR3: TGCAGCGTAGGGAGGACAGGCGCAACTAACTATGGCTACACCTTC. V gene TRBV29-1 combines with J gene TRBJ1-2, with TRBD1 matching 7 bases. Germline assignment: CDR1 SQVTM and CDR2 ANQGSEA. The CDR3 has 15 residues. With V trimmed by 6 bases and J by 0 bases, 10 bases remained unmatched.

This chain links TRBV30 with TRBJ2-5, with D possibly being TRBD1 (6 bases). Germline CDR1 and CDR2: GTSNPN and SVGIG (reference sequence). This CDR3 is built from 13 residues. V was clipped by 7 bases and J by 2 bases, with 14 bases between them. Written as DNA, the CDR3 is TGTGCCTATCACCGGGACACTCAAGAGACCCAGTACTTC. This sequence encodes CAYHRDTQETQYF.

The chain is built from TRBV28 and TRBJ1-5; D call uncertain. The germline CDR1 and CDR2 sequences are MDHEN and SYDVKM. Trimming shortened V by 2 bases and J by 0 bases, and 17 bases separated the two germline ends. The CDR3 totals 18 residues. The CDR3 DNA reads TGTGCCAGCAGTTTAGGGAGGACTGCTCTCTTTAGCAATCAGCCCCAGCATTTT. Encoded protein: CASSLGRTALFSNQPQHF.

CDR3 amino acids: CASSLRASPTDTQYF. CDR3 coding DNA: TGTGCCAGCAGCTTAAGGGCTAGCCCCACAGATACGCAGTATTTT. The genes are TRBV7-3 and TRBJ2-3; D possibly corresponds to TRBD2 (5 bases). V was trimmed by 1 base and J by 2 bases, leaving 10 bases between them. The V gene's germline CDR1 is SGHTA and CDR2 FQGTGA. The CDR3 is made up of 15 amino acids. The variable domain in full, completed from reference TRBV7-3 and TRBJ2-3, reads GAGVSQTPSNKVTEKGKYVELRCDPISGHTALYWYRQSLGQGPEFLIYFQGTGAADDSGLPNDRFFAVRPEGSVSTLKIQRTERGDSAVYLCASSLRASPTDTQYFGPGTRLTVL.

This rearrangement joins TRBV2 to TRBJ1-2; 7 bases are a match to TRBD1. The CDR3 has 13 amino acids. Germline assignment: CDR1 SNHLY and CDR2 FYNNEI. The ends lost 4 bases at V and 2 bases at J; junction bases unmatched: 1. The DNA for the CDR3 is TGTGCCAGCAGTGTGGACAGGAACTATGGCTACACCTTC. Protein sequence: CASSVDRNYGYTF.

This chain uses TRBV5-4 with TRBJ2-3, with TRBD2 matching over 9 bases. CDR3 length: 16 amino acids. J lost 2 bases, V lost 3 bases, and 7 bases had no gene match. Germline V lookup: CDR1 SGHNT, CDR2 YYREEE (reference sequence). CDR3 in amino acids: CASSSGLAGPTDTQYF. CDR3 nucleotides: TGTGCCAGCAGCTCGGGCCTAGCGGGACCCACAGATACGCAGTATTTT.

CDR3 in amino acids: CASSQDLVDYNHDYGYTF. The CDR3 DNA reads as TGCGCCAGCAGCCAAGATCTTGTGGACTACAATCACGACTATGGCTACACCTTC. The genes are TRBV4-3 and TRBJ1-2; D uncertain. The germline V gene has CDR1 LGHNA and CDR2 YSLEER. V was pared by 0 bases and J by 3 bases, with 20 bases between. CDR3 length: 18 amino acids.

This rearrangement joins TRBV2 to TRBJ1-5, with 8 bases fitting TRBD1. This CDR3 spans 17 amino acids. The germline V gene encodes CDR1 SNHLY and CDR2 FYNNEI. V gave up 7 bases and J gave up 0 bases; unmatched junction bases: 11. CDR3 in amino acids: CASTEEQGANSNQPQHF. The CDR3, as DNA: TGTGCCAGCACCGAGGAGCAGGGGGCTAATAGCAATCAGCCCCAGCATTTT.

The chain carries TRBV27 and TRBJ2-7, with 8 bases identical to TRBD1. Germline CDR1 MNHEY, CDR2 SMNVEV (reference sequence). V trimming: 4 bases; J trimming: 1 base; junction bases outside the gene matches: 9. The CDR3 has 16 residues. CDR3 in amino acids: CASSSIRGRESYEQYF. In DNA, the CDR3 is TGTGCCAGCAGTTCGATCAGGGGGCGGGAATCCTACGAGCAGTACTTC.

The chain has TRBV7-9 and TRBJ2-3; D gene uncertain. Trimming took 2 bases from V and 1 from J, leaving 10 bases between them. The CDR3 loop spans 15 amino acids. The germline CDR1 and CDR2 sequences are SEHNR and FQNEAQ (reference sequence). The DNA for the CDR3 is TGTGCCAGCAGCTTATCCAGGTTTGGCACAGATACGCAGTATTTT. This translates into CASSLSRFGTDTQYF.

The chain has TRBV7-3 and TRBJ2-7; TRBD2 agrees at 9 bases. V gave up 2 bases and J gave up 0 bases; unmatched junction bases: 5. Germline V CDR1 and CDR2: SGHTA, FQGTGA. This CDR3 has 16 amino acids. CDR3 DNA sequence: TGTGCCAGCAGCTTACGTCTAGCGGGAAACTCCTACGAGCAGTACTTC. This codes for CASSLRLAGNSYEQYF.

The V gene is TRBV7-9, the J gene TRBJ2-1, with 9 bases matching TRBD1. The length of the CDR3 is 15 residues. Germline CDR1 reads SEHNR; CDR2 reads FQNEAQ (reference sequence). J gave up 0 bases and V 5 bases, and 2 bases lay outside the gene matches. The CDR3 loop reads CASSKQGASYNEQFF. CDR3 nucleotide sequence: TGTGCCAGCAGCAAACAGGGGGCCTCCTACAATGAGCAGTTCTTC.

In nucleotides, the CDR3 is TGTGCCAGCAGAGGGGGTAATGAAAAACTGTTTTTT. Amino acid sequence: CASRGGNEKLFF. J is TRBJ1-4 and V is TRBV6-6; D perhaps matches TRBD1 (6 bases). This CDR3 is 12 amino acids long. Germline CDR1 is MNHNY and CDR2 is SVGAGI (reference sequence). V lost 6 bases, J lost 4 bases, and 6 bases lay in between.

This chain connects TRBV5-4 to TRBJ1-2; 7 bases agree with TRBD1. The germline CDR1 and CDR2 sequences are SGHNT and YYREEE (reference sequence). V lost 3 bases to trimming and J lost 6 bases; unmatched junction nucleotides: 5. This CDR3 spans 13 amino acids. CDR3 in DNA: TGTGCCAGCAGCTCTAACAGGGGACATGGCTACACCTTC. Protein product: CASSSNRGHGYTF.

This chain joins TRBV18 and TRBJ2-5; a possible D gene is TRBD1 (6 bases). CDR1 and CDR2 (germline): KGHSH, LQKENI. CDR3 size: 14 residues. V lost 5 bases, J lost 4 bases, and 14 bases lay in between. The CDR3 region is CASSEAGTLETQYF. The CDR3 DNA sequence: TGTGCCAGCTCAGAAGCCGGGACACTAGAGACCCAGTACTTC.

This chain connects TRBV4-3 to TRBJ1-2, with D unresolved. V dropped 0 bases and J dropped 2 bases, with 13 bases sitting between them. The germline CDR1 and CDR2 sequences are LGHNA and YSLEER. There are 16 residues in the CDR3. Written as DNA, the CDR3 is TGCGCCAGCAGCCAAGATTCGTTGCGAGGGAACTATGGCTACACCTTC. Its translation: CASSQDSLRGNYGYTF.

This clone was seen just once. The rearrangement joins TRBV5-5 to TRBJ1-1, with D unresolved. Germline V gene data show CDR1 as SGHKS and CDR2 as YYEKEE (reference sequence). There are 12 residues in the CDR3. V lost 1 base and J 8 bases, leaving 9 bases between the germline ends. CDR3 nucleotide sequence: TGTGCCAGCAGCTTGACAGCCCGCGAAGCTTTCTTT. Translating gives CASSLTAREAFF.

By sample fraction, this clone is medium-sized. This chain connects TRBV15 to TRBJ2-1; 7 bases map to TRBD2. This CDR3 has 15 residues. Trimming took 5 bases from V and 1 from J; bases not matched to a gene: 5. The germline V gene has CDR1 LNHNV and CDR2 YYDKDF (reference sequence). CDR3 sequence: CATSRSGDSYNEQFF. The DNA for the CDR3 is TGTGCCACCAGCCGGAGCGGGGATTCCTACAATGAGCAGTTCTTC.

The chain carries TRBV4-1 and TRBJ1-4; D ambiguous. This CDR3 has 16 residues. CDR1 is MGHRA and CDR2 is YSYEKL in the germline V gene. The ends were cut back, 0 bases at V and 5 bases at J, with 13 bases in the middle. This CDR3 is CASSQDLLQPNEKLFF. The CDR3 DNA reads TGCGCCAGCAGCCAAGATCTCTTACAGCCCAATGAAAAACTGTTTTTT.